The entry below describes one T cell receptor beta chain. This entry is derived from a study of blood T cell repertoires in COVID-19. At the level of the study: Both acute and convalescent COVID-19 samples were obtained from the United States, Italy and Spain.

Study processing details: Nucleated cell counts were estimated from reference gene primer amplification. TCRdb's table, derived via immunoSEQ multiplex PCR, lists solely in-frame clones and lacks some. V and J calls and clone size follow that table, whereas D and trimming were derived from the DNA. The profile shows 300,000 or so clones, about 82% of them singletons. Per the germline V gene, CDR1 is SGHRS and CDR2 is YFSETQ. The CDR3 loop spans 11 amino acids. V lost 5 bases and J 1 base, leaving 3 bases between the germline ends. This TCR derives from a woman aged 50 to 65 with acute or convalescent COVID-19. Input material: peripheral blood. The rearrangement uses TRBV5-1 and TRBJ2-5; no reliable D call. CDR3 sequence reads: CASSRQETQYF. As DNA, the CDR3 is TGCGCCAGCAGTCGCCAAGAGACCCAGTACTTC.